One and the same sample provided the 21 T cell receptor beta chains below, sequenced in a study of cytomegalovirus exposure and HLA in healthy donors. Here immunoSEQ multiplex PCR was the method, and the copy in TCRdb shows in-frame clones only, minus some. In the table there are some 200,000 clones, 86% of which are singletons. Input material: PBMCs. All receptors derive from a man aged 30 to 39 in good health and CMV-seropositive.

The V and J genes are TRBV29-1 and TRBJ2-3, with D uncertain. Germline values: CDR1 SQVTM, CDR2 ANQGSEA. This CDR3 has 15 residues. Deletions cut 6 bases from V and 3 bases from J, with 19 bases between. The CDR3 sequence: CSVNKVWGGTDTQYF. CDR3 DNA: TGCAGCGTAAACAAAGTATGGGGTGGGACAGATACGCAGTATTTT.

Only one count was recorded for this clone. The rearrangement joins TRBV7-2 to TRBJ2-7; D ambiguous. Germline V gene data show CDR1 as SGHTA and CDR2 as FQGNSA. The CDR3 consists of 13 residues. The V gene lost 5 bases and the J gene lost 6 bases, with 14 bases spanning the gap. In DNA form, the CDR3 reads TGTGCCAGCAGCCACGGACCCGTGGGCGAGCAGTACTTC. It encodes CASSHGPVGEQYF. Variable domain in full (rest from reference TRBV7-2 and TRBJ2-7): GAGVSQSPSNKVTEKGKDVELRCDPISGHTALYWYRQSLGQGLEFLIYFQGNSAPDKSGLPSDRFSAERTGGSVSTLTIQRTQQEDSAVYLCASSHGPVGEQYFGPGTRLTVT.

The chain carries TRBV7-8 and TRBJ2-1; D call uncertain. Germline V CDR1 and CDR2: SGHVS, FQNEAQ. The CDR3 runs 15 residues. Trimming removed 1 base from V and 4 bases from J, with 11 bases in between. The CDR3 spells CASSLGARQYNEQFF. The CDR3 DNA reads TGTGCCAGCAGCTTAGGAGCAAGGCAGTACAATGAGCAGTTCTTC.

This clone was counted a single time. The CDR3 loop reads CASTIQTNTEAFF. Written as DNA, the CDR3 is TGTGCCAGCACTATTCAGACGAACACTGAAGCTTTCTTT. The J gene is TRBJ1-1, the V gene TRBV2, with no clear D. CDR3 length: 13 residues. CDR1 SNHLY and CDR2 FYNNEI come from the germline V gene. Trimming removed 7 bases at V and 1 base at J, with 10 bases between.

This rearrangement joins TRBV6-1 to TRBJ2-3; tentatively, D is TRBD2 (6 bases). The CDR3 is made up of 14 amino acids. The germline V and J ends were trimmed by 7 bases and 2 bases, with 13 bases remaining between them. Germline V gene data show CDR1 as MNHNS and CDR2 as SASEGT. Here the CDR3 reads CASIPGGPTDTQYF. CDR3 in DNA: TGTGCCAGCATCCCCGGGGGACCCACAGATACGCAGTATTTT.

The gene calls are TRBV6-5 and TRBJ2-7; 9 bases map to TRBD1. Germline trimming cut 0 bases from V and 2 bases from J; bases unmatched to any gene: 2. CDR1 is MNHEY and CDR2 is SVGAGI in the germline V gene. This CDR3 contains 15 residues. The CDR3 DNA follows: TGTGCCAGCAGTTACTCTTGGACAGGGGCCTACGAGCAGTACTTC. Residues: CASSYSWTGAYEQYF.

The chain couples TRBV5-1 to TRBJ1-1; TRBD1 agrees at 7 bases. CDR1 is SGHRS and CDR2 is YFSETQ in the germline V gene. V shed 0 bases and J 5 bases; nucleotides not matched to a gene: 7. The CDR3 loop spans 15 amino acids. The CDR3 coding sequence is TGCGCCAGCAGCTTGGTCGGCAGGGGGTATACTGAAGCTTTCTTT. Translation gives CASSLVGRGYTEAFF.

This clone has only a few counts. This rearrangement joins TRBV7-9 to TRBJ2-7, with D hard to call. The CDR3 length is 12 residues. Trimming removed 2 bases from V and 3 bases from J, with 5 bases in between. Germline V gene sequence: CDR1 SEHNR, CDR2 FQNEAQ (reference sequence). CDR3 sequence (DNA): TGTGCCAGCAGCTTAAACAACTACGAGCAGTACTTC. As protein: CASSLNNYEQYF.

As DNA, the CDR3 is TGTGCCAGCCTAGGGGTAGCGCAGCAGCTCTATGGCTACACCTTC. This translates into CASLGVAQQLYGYTF. The V and J genes are TRBV18 and TRBJ1-2; tentatively, D is TRBD1 (5 bases). Trimming shortened V by 8 bases and J by 4 bases, and 20 bases separated the two germline ends. The CDR3 runs to 15 residues. Germline-derived CDR1 and CDR2 are KGHSH and LQKENI.

This rearrangement joins TRBV25-1 to TRBJ1-5; D is unresolved. The CDR3 extends over 12 amino acids. The germline CDR1 and CDR2 sequences are MGHDK and SYGVNS. V dropped 6 bases and J dropped 8 bases, with 11 bases sitting between them. CDR3 protein: CASRGPVEPQHF. The CDR3 DNA reads as TGTGCCAGCAGAGGCCCCGTCGAGCCCCAGCATTTT.

V is TRBV15 and J is TRBJ2-7; D is uncertain. The CDR3 sequence is 11 residues long. The germline gives CDR1 LNHNV, CDR2 YYDKDF (reference sequence). V lost 8 bases to trimming and J lost 4 bases, with 9 bases between them. Here the CDR3 reads CATGVDYEQYF. CDR3 nucleotide sequence: TGTGCCACCGGGGTAGATTACGAGCAGTACTTC.

V is TRBV9 and J is TRBJ2-5; D may be TRBD2 (7 bases). The CDR3 sequence is 15 residues long. CDR1 is SGDLS and CDR2 is YYNGEE in the germline V gene. Trimming took 4 bases from V and 4 from J, leaving 17 bases between them. The CDR3 protein is CASSRGAGVSETQYF. CDR3 DNA sequence: TGTGCCAGCAGCCGGGGGGCGGGAGTCTCAGAGACCCAGTACTTC.

V and J are TRBV9 and TRBJ2-3; 9 nucleotides agree with TRBD1. Per the germline V gene, CDR1 is SGDLS and CDR2 is YYNGEE. The CDR3 consists of 15 residues. V lost 3 bases to trimming and J lost 1 base; unmatched junction nucleotides: 3. CDR3 region: CASSGDRDGTDTQYF. The CDR3 bases are TGTGCCAGCAGCGGGGACAGGGACGGCACAGATACGCAGTATTTT.

The chain uses TRBV29-1 and TRBJ2-7; 8 nucleotides line up with TRBD1. The CDR3 extends over 14 amino acids. Germline CDR1 is SQVTM and CDR2 is ANQGSEA. V shed 7 bases and J 3 bases; nucleotides not matched to a gene: 11. CDR3 bases: TGCAGCGCAATGAAGACAGGGGAGGACTACGAGCAGTACTTC. Its protein product is CSAMKTGEDYEQYF.

The gene calls are TRBV27 and TRBJ1-1; the D is unclear. Germline CDR1 reads MNHEY; CDR2 reads SMNVEV (reference sequence). Trimming took 8 bases from V and 7 from J, leaving 17 bases between them. The CDR3 runs to 13 residues. The chain's CDR3 is CASGKLRIDEAFF. CDR3 DNA sequence: TGTGCCAGCGGTAAGTTAAGGATAGATGAAGCTTTCTTT.

The chain has TRBV27 and TRBJ1-2; D possibly corresponds to TRBD1 (5 bases). This CDR3 comprises 14 residues. The V gene lost 2 bases and the J gene lost 2 bases, with 9 bases spanning the gap. Per the germline V gene, CDR1 is MNHEY and CDR2 is SMNVEV (reference sequence). CDR3 region: CASSLKGQNYGYTF. CDR3 DNA: TGTGCCAGCAGTTTAAAGGGGCAGAACTATGGCTACACCTTC.

The chain combines TRBV2 with TRBJ1-4, with D possibly matching TRBD1 (6 bases). Germline CDR1 SNHLY, CDR2 FYNNEI. The CDR3 is 15 residues long. V lost 3 bases and J 6 bases, leaving 14 bases between the germline ends. The CDR3 loop is CASSDAGAGYEKLFF. CDR3 nucleotides: TGTGCCAGCAGTGATGCGGGGGCAGGTTATGAAAAACTGTTTTTT.

V gene TRBV4-1 combines with J gene TRBJ2-1; 7 bases fit TRBD2. V lost 0 bases and J lost 5; bases outside the gene matches: 7. The length of the CDR3 is 16 residues. Germline CDR1 MGHRA, CDR2 YSYEKL. The CDR3 protein is CASSQDGGGDDNEQFF. Written as DNA, the CDR3 is TGCGCCAGCAGCCAAGATGGGGGGGGAGACGACAATGAGCAGTTCTTC.

The chain is built from TRBV5-1 and TRBJ2-7, with TRBD2 matching 15 bases. CDR1 and CDR2 (germline): SGHRS, YFSETQ. The CDR3 contains 18 residues. V was clipped by 4 bases and J by 1 base; unmatched bases: 9. The CDR3 sequence is CASSIGLAGGRFSYEQYF. The CDR3 DNA follows: TGCGCCAGCAGCATCGGACTAGCGGGAGGGCGTTTTTCCTACGAGCAGTACTTC.

The chain links TRBV2 to TRBJ2-6; 8 bases line up with TRBD1. V dropped 7 bases and J dropped 2; count of bases not matched to a gene: 4. This CDR3 spans 15 amino acids. Germline assignment: CDR1 SNHLY and CDR2 FYNNEI. CDR3 amino acids: CASKAQGAGANVLTF. DNA for the CDR3: TGTGCCAGCAAAGCACAGGGGGCTGGGGCCAACGTCCTGACTTTC.

This sequence joins TRBV25-1 and TRBJ2-5; D not certain. The germline V gene has CDR1 MGHDK and CDR2 SYGVNS. Trimming took 3 bases from V and 4 from J, leaving 9 bases between them. The CDR3 has 13 residues. CDR3 DNA sequence: TGTGCCAGCAGTGAGGGTGGCAGAGAGACCCAGTACTTC. It specifies CASSEGGRETQYF.